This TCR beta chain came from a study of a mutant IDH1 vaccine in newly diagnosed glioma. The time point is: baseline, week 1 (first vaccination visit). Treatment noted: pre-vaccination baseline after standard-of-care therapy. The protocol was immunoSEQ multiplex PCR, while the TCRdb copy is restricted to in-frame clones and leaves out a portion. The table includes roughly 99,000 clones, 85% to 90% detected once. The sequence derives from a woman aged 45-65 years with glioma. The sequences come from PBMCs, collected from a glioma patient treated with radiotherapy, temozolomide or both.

The chain's CDR3 is CASSQEERRTEAFF. The CDR3, as DNA: TGCGCCAGCAGCCAAGAAGAGAGGAGAACTGAAGCTTTCTTT. V usage is TRBV4-1 and J usage is TRBJ1-1, with no clear D. The CDR3 contains 14 residues. Deletions cut 0 bases from V and 5 bases from J, with 10 bases between. CDR1 is MGHRA, CDR2 YSYEKL, per germline.